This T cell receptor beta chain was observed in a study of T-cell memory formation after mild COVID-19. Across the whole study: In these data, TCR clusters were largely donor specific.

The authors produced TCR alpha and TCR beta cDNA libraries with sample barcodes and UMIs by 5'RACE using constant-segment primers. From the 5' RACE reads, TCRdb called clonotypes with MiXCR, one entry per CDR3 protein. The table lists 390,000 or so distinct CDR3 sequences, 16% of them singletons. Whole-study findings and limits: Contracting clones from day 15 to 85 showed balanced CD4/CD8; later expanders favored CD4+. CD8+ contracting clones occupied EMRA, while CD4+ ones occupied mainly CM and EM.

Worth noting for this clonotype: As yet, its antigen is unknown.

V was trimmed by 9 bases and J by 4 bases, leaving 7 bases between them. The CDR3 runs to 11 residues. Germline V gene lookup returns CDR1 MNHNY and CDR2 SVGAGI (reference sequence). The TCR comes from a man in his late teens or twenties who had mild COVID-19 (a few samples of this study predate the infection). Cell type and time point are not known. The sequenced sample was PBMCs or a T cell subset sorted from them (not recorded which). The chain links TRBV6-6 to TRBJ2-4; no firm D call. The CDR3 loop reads CASSRKNIQYF. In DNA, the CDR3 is TGTGCCAGTTCGCGGAAAAACATTCAGTACTTC.